This T cell receptor beta chain stems from a study of control samples from healthy donors and cancer patients. V dropped 0 bases and J dropped 2 bases, with 14 bases sitting between them. This CDR3 contains 17 residues. Germline V gene lookup returns CDR1 LGHNT and CDR2 FRNRAP. Clones were sequenced by immunoSEQ multiplex PCR, and TCRdb holds only the in-frame ones, with some missing. The table has approximately 94,000 clones, approximately 89% seen once. This clone was seen a single time. The TCR was taken from a woman in her 30s in good health. The genes are TRBV12-5 and TRBJ1-3; D not certain. The sample comprised blood. The CDR3 DNA sequence: TGTGCTAGTGGTTTGGTAGCGCGGGCGCATACTGGAAACACCATATATTTT. Its translation is CASGLVARAHTGNTIYF.